The next 5 T cell receptor beta chains were all read from a single sample in a study of spatial heterogeneity in lung cancer (dated by TCRdb to the late 2010s). Libraries were constructed by 5' RACE. The sequencer listed for this sample is NextSeq 500. The raw public reads went through TCRdb reprocessing: fastp at Q25, MiXCR clone calling, in-frame beta chains kept. Each entry is one CDR3 protein sequence, shown with its most common DNA and genes. Present in this sample are around 63,000 distinct CDR3 sequences, under 7.5% of which were seen just once. Jointly, the top ten make up approximately 14% of the sample. The time point label here, explained by the study, means: sample taken at primary tumor resection. The sequencing here drew on PBMCs, taken at surgery. These receptors all stem from a female donor with early-stage non-small cell lung cancer.

This clonotype was counted at least ten times. The chain combines TRBV2 with TRBJ2-3; possibly TRBD2 for D (5 bases). The CDR3 is made up of 12 amino acids. V lost 7 bases and J 5 bases, leaving 10 bases between the germline ends. Germline V CDR1 and CDR2: SNHLY, FYNNEI. The CDR3 nucleotides are TGTGCCAGCACGGGGTTTGGAGATACGCAGTATTTT. Its translation: CASTGFGDTQYF.

This clonotype occurred a few times. This chain connects TRBV12-3 or TRBV12-4 to TRBJ2-7; D gene uncertain. This CDR3 is 13 amino acids long. The germline V and J ends were trimmed by 1 base and 2 bases, with 6 bases remaining between them. The CDR3 here is CASSLGSPYEQYF. In DNA, the CDR3 is TGTGCCAGCAGTTTAGGGTCCCCCTACGAGCAGTACTTC.

V and J are TRBV14 and TRBJ1-4, with D possibly TRBD1 on 6 matching bases. V was clipped by 0 bases and J by 8 bases, with 13 bases between them. The CDR3 loop spans 15 amino acids. The germline CDR1 and CDR2 sequences are SGHDN and FVKESK. This CDR3 reads CASSQERTEGEKLFF. The CDR3 coding sequence is TGTGCCAGCAGCCAAGAAAGGACAGAGGGGGAAAAACTGTTTTTT.

This clonotype showed up just a few times. This chain links TRBV6-5 with TRBJ2-7; D is perhaps TRBD1 (9 bases). V was pared by 6 bases and J by 3 bases, with 24 bases between. Germline assignment: CDR1 MNHEY and CDR2 SVGAGI. CDR3 length: 17 amino acids. The DNA of the CDR3 is TGTGCCAGCAGACAGGGGGCGAAGCGGGAGAGATACTACGAGCAGTACTTC. This codes for CASRQGAKRERYYEQYF.

This clonotype has a count of ten or more. The rearrangement joins TRBV18 to TRBJ1-2; TRBD1 might be the D (6 bases). The CDR3 sequence is 14 residues long. Looked up from germline, CDR1 is KGHSH and CDR2 is LQKENI. Trimming took 3 bases from V and 4 from J, leaving 12 bases between them. The CDR3 DNA sequence: TGTGCCAGCTCACCCACGGACAGTGGCTATGGCTACACCTTC. It translates to CASSPTDSGYGYTF. The full variable domain, with the rest looked up from reference TRBV18 and TRBJ1-2, is NAGVMQNPRHLVRRRGQEARLRCSPMKGHSHVYWYRQLPEEGLKFMVYLQKENIIDESGMPKERFSAEFPKEGPSILRIQQVVRGDSAAYFCASSPTDSGYGYTFGSGTRLTVV.